This T cell receptor (beta chain) came from a study of T cells in Graves' hyperthyroidism and ophthalmopathy. Study-wide results and caveats: A model of 13 V-J pairs discriminated ophthalmopathy from stable hyperthyroidism.

This clonotype was detected only a few times. Its antigen is still unknown. Amplified TCR beta CDR3 regions derived from RNA transcripts. An initial round of RT-PCR targeting the TCR CDR3 relied on the HTBI primer set. TCRdb re-called the multiplex PCR reads with MiXCR, one entry per CDR3 protein. Here the sample spans hundreds of thousands of distinct CDR3 sequences, about 45% being singletons. Participants, patients aged 18 to 65, had newly diagnosed hyperthyroidism with a duration under 2 months. Germline V lookup: CDR1 KGHDR, CDR2 SFDVKD. V gave up 4 bases and J gave up 7 bases; unmatched junction bases: 7. CDR3 length: 15 residues.

V usage is TRBV24-1 and J usage is TRBJ1-4; 8 nucleotides align to TRBD1. The material sequenced was peripheral blood or thyroid tissue (not recorded which). The sequence was obtained from a woman younger than 35 with Graves' hyperthyroidism. Here the CDR3 reads CATSDSRGRGEKLFF. In DNA form, the CDR3 reads TGTGCCACCAGTGACTCCAGGGGGCGAGGTGAAAAACTGTTTTTT.